Listed below are T cell receptor beta chains from one sample, sequenced in a study of T cells in Graves' hyperthyroidism and ophthalmopathy. TCRdb itself ran the multiplex PCR reads through MiXCR, one entry per CDR3 protein. The table includes hundreds of thousands of distinct CDR3 sequences, over 35% detected once. The sequencing sample was made of blood. Source of these receptors: a man aged 18 to 30 with Graves' hyperthyroidism. Each CDR3 is given with its conserved first and last residue. A D gene is named only where the DNA matches it firmly. Not all rows give a size; the values are once, few, many and, for expanded clones, a class.

D,V,J,size,DNA,CDR3
-,TRBV29-1,TRBJ1-2,many,TGCAGCGTTGGGGACTTAGGCTATGGCTACACCTTC,CSVGDLGYGYTF
TRBD1,TRBV19,TRBJ1-2,once,TGTGCTCGCAGGGACAGCCTTAACTATGGCTACACCTTC,CARRDSLNYGYTF
TRBD1,TRBV10-2,TRBJ2-7,once,TGCGCCAGCAGTGAGTCGATCGGGACAGGGACCTACGAGCAGTACTTC,CASSESIGTGTYEQYF
TRBD1,TRBV10-2,TRBJ2-3,-,TGCGCCAGCACCCCGACAGGGCTCGATACGCAGTATTTT,CASTPTGLDTQYF
-,TRBV19,TRBJ2-2,few,TGTGCCAGTTCCCCCGGACCGTACCTGAACACCGGGGAGCTGTTTTTT,CASSPGPYLNTGELFF
-,TRBV20-1,TRBJ2-7,few,TGCAGTGCTAGCATCGGAGGAACGGGAGCTGGGGAGCAGTACTTC,CSASIGGTGAGEQYF
-,TRBV2,TRBJ1-5,many,TGTGCCAGCAGTAGCCGATACAATCAGCCCCAGCATTTT,CASSSRYNQPQHF
-,TRBV11-2,TRBJ1-3,-,TGTGCCAGACAGAGCCTGGGGTCTGGAAACACCATATATTTT,CARQSLGSGNTIYF
-,TRBV9,TRBJ1-6,-,TGTGCCAGCAGTCGGACGGATAAAGCCTATAATTCACCCCTCCACTTT,CASSRTDKAYNSPLHF
-,TRBV2,TRBJ1-2,many,TGTGCCAGCACCGCCGACTCAAACTATGGCTACACCTTC,CASTADSNYGYTF
-,TRBV7-7,TRBJ1-1,-,TGTGCTAGCAGCTCCAAGGGTAGCACTGAAGCTTTCTTT,CASSSKGSTEAFF
-,TRBV19,TRBJ1-1,-,TGTGCCAGCCAATATGGCGGGGCCGGGGGGTACACTGAAGCTTTCTTT,CASQYGGAGGYTEAFF
-,TRBV11-2,TRBJ2-7,few,TGTGCCAGCAGCTTAGATCCGAAGTACGAGCAGTACTTC,CASSLDPKYEQYF
-,TRBV10-3,TRBJ1-1,few,TGTGCCAGCAGTTATGGGGGGACGGTGAACACTGAAGCTTTCTTT,CASSYGGTVNTEAFF
-,TRBV7-2,TRBJ1-6,-,TGTGCCAGCAGCCCCCGGGGCAGGGCGAATAATTCACCCCTCCACTTT,CASSPRGRANNSPLHF
TRBD2,TRBV24-1,TRBJ2-7,many,TGTGCCACCAGTGATTCGTCAGCGGGAGGAGGCGAGCAGTACTTC,CATSDSSAGGGEQYF
TRBD1,TRBV5-1,TRBJ1-1,-,TGCGCCAGCAGCCCTGAGGACAGGCCGAACACTGAAGCTTTCTTT,CASSPEDRPNTEAFF
-,TRBV10-3,TRBJ2-3,-,TGTGCCATCAGTGGAGGGTTAGATACGCAGTATTTT,CAISGGLDTQYF
-,TRBV10-3,TRBJ1-2,many,TGTGCCATCAGTGAGTCGAGTCCCTATGGCTACACCTTC,CAISESSPYGYTF
-,TRBV2,TRBJ1-6,-,TGTGCCAGCAGTTCGGAGACGGCGGATCAGCCCCTCCACTTT,CASSSETADQPLHF
TRBD2,TRBV11-2,TRBJ2-2,-,TGTGCCAGCAGACCAGGACTAGCGGGCACCGGGGAGCTGTTTTTT,CASRPGLAGTGELFF
-,TRBV11-2,TRBJ1-1,-,TGTGCCAGCAGCTTACGACGGACTGATATTGAAGCTTTCTTT,CASSLRRTDIEAFF
TRBD2,TRBV2,TRBJ2-7,many,TGTGCCAGCAGTGAAGCGATAGCGGGAAACGAGCAGTACTTC,CASSEAIAGNEQYF
TRBD1,TRBV7-8,TRBJ1-1,many,TGTGCCAGCAGCTTAGAGGGGGGACAGGGAACTGAAGCTTTCTTT,CASSLEGGQGTEAFF
-,TRBV25-1,TRBJ1-1,-,TGTGCCAGCCACAGGGACACTGAAGCTTTCTTT,CASHRDTEAFF
-,TRBV19,TRBJ1-4,-,TGTGCCAGTAGTATGAGTCCAGGGGTTGAAAAACTGTTTTTT,CASSMSPGVEKLFF
-,TRBV19,TRBJ2-5,-,TGTGCCAGTAGTATTCGCCCCGAGGCAGCTGAAGAGACCCAGTACTTC,CASSIRPEAAEETQYF